The entry below gives a single T cell receptor beta chain sequence along with its context. V lost 1 base and J lost 4, with 10 bases in between. The CDR3 contains 14 residues. Germline V gene data show CDR1 as MNHNS and CDR2 as SASEGT. The sample is drawn from a study of blood T cell repertoires in COVID-19. The wider study: PBMCs, B-cell-depleted T cells, or T cells provided the cDNA or gDNA that made up the material.

Clones were sequenced by immunoSEQ multiplex PCR, and TCRdb holds only the in-frame ones, with some missing. The sample carries tens of thousands of clones, roughly nine tenths recorded once. The V and J genes are TRBV6-1 and TRBJ1-2; tentative D call: TRBD1 (5 bases). The specimen sequenced was peripheral blood. The sequence came from a man between 45 and 60 years old with acute or convalescent COVID-19. CDR3: CASSEGGDLYGYTF. The CDR3 coding sequence is TGTGCCAGCAGTGAAGGGGGCGACCTCTATGGCTACACCTTC.